Listed here is a single TCR beta chain. Authors' analysis steps: Nucleated cell counts were estimated from reference gene primer amplification. Using immunoSEQ multiplex PCR, the repertoire was profiled, and TCRdb retains in-frame clones only, with some absent. That table gives V, J and clone size, and the DNA gave D and trimming. The repertoire holds approximately 63,000 clones, roughly nine tenths seen once, with 18% in the top ten. The sample comes from a study of blood T cell repertoires in COVID-19. Overall study: In each case, the material was cDNA or gDNA derived from T cells, B-cell-depleted T cells, or PBMCs.

CDR1 and CDR2 (germline): SGHAT, FQNNGV. The CDR3 is 15 residues long. Trimming took off 5 bases at V and 3 bases at J, with 13 bases between the two ends. Followed over time, Seattle patients had been enrolled while infection was active. Sequencing used peripheral blood. The genes are TRBV11-2 and TRBJ1-4; D unresolved. The sequence was obtained from a woman between 55 and 75 years old with COVID-19, enrolled during active disease. The CDR3 reads CASSPRVLSNEKLFF. The DNA of the CDR3 is TGTGCCAGCAGCCCCCGGGTTTTATCTAATGAAAAACTGTTTTTT.